The sequence of this T cell receptor (beta chain) was determined in a study of vaccination effects on CD4 cells after COVID-19. Overall study results and limits: Late in the post-vaccination period, infection-induced and vaccine-induced clones underwent marked clonal contraction.

Trimming cost V 4 bases and J 2 bases; bases outside gene matches: 9. Germline V gene sequence: CDR1 SGDLS, CDR2 YYNGEE. CDR3 length: 17 amino acids. TCRdb's table, derived via immunoSEQ multiplex PCR, lists solely in-frame clones and lacks some. This table has some 66,000 clones, roughly 80% appearing once. To note about this clone: What it binds is unknown.

Subsequent to a culture period of nine to ten days, CD4+ T cells were isolated. Either the mRNA-1273 or the BNT162b2 vaccine was given to participants as two doses. The vaccine recipients had no prior SARS-CoV-2 infection, with negative nucleocapsid antibodies. Half-medium changes using IL-2 medium occurred on days 3 and 7. The sequence came from a human donor who received a COVID-19 vaccine. Here the sequenced sample was CD4+ T cells from PBMCs cultured without peptide, taken after COVID-19 vaccination. The gene calls are TRBV9 and TRBJ2-3, with 11 bases matching TRBD2. CDR3 region: CASSPRTSGSSTDTQYF. The CDR3 DNA sequence: TGTGCCAGCAGCCCTAGGACTAGCGGGTCCTCCACAGATACGCAGTATTTT.